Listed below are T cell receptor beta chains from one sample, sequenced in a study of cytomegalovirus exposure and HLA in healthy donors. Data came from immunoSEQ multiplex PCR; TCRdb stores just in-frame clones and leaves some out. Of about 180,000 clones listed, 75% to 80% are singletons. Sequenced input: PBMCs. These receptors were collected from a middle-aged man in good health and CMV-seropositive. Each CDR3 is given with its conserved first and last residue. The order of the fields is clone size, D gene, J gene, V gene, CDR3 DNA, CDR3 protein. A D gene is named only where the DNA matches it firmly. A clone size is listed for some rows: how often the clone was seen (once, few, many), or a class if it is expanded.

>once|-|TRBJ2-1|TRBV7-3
TGTGCCAGCAGCTTAAACGGCTACAATGAGCAGTTCTTC
CASSLNGYNEQFF
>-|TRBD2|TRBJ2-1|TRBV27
TGTGCCAGCAGTCTAGCGGGAGAATGGGACTATGAGCAGTTCTTC
CASSLAGEWDYEQFF
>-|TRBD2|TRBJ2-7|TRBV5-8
TGTGCCAGCAGCTTCGGGACTACCTTCTACGAGCAGTACTTC
CASSFGTTFYEQYF
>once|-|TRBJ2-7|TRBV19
TGTGCCAGTTATAACAGGGAAACCTACGAGCAGTACTTC
CASYNRETYEQYF
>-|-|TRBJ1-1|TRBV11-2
TGTGCCAGCAGCTTAGGGAGGGGGGGCACTGAAGCTTTCTTT
CASSLGRGGTEAFF
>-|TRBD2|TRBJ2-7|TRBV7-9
TGTGCCAGCAGCTTTCGCGGGAGCTCCTACGAGCAGTACTTC
CASSFRGSSYEQYF
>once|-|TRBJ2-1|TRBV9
TGTGCCAGCAGCGTAGAACCGGGAGTGGGTAATGAGCAGTTCTTC
CASSVEPGVGNEQFF
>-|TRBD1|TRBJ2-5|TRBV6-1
TGTGCCAGCAGTGCCGCTCGACAGGGCGGTGTGGAGACCCAGTACTTC
CASSAARQGGVETQYF
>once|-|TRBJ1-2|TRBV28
TGTGCCAGCACAAGGGAGAACTATGGCTACACCTTC
CASTRENYGYTF
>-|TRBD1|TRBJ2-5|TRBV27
TGTGCCAGCAGCCTTAGACAGGGGGTACGGCAAGAGACCCAGTACTTC
CASSLRQGVRQETQYF
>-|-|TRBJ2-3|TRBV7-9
TGTGCCAGCAGCTTAATCCTAGCGCAGGGCACAGATACGCAGTATTTT
CASSLILAQGTDTQYF
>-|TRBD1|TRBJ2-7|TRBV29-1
TGCAGCGCGGTCCGACAGGGCTCCTACGAGCAGTACTTC
CSAVRQGSYEQYF
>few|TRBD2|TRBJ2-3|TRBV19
TGTGCCAGTAGTATAACTAGCGGATGGACAGATACGCAGTATTTT
CASSITSGWTDTQYF
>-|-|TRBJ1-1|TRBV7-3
TGTGCCAGCAGCTTAACGTCGGGGGGGGACGCTTTCTTT
CASSLTSGGDAFF
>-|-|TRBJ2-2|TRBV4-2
TGTGCCAGCAGCCAACTAGCGACTTTCGCCGGGGAGCTGTTTTTT
CASSQLATFAGELFF
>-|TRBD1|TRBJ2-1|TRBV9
TGTGCCAGCAGCGTAGCTACAGGGGGCATTTACAATGAGCAGTTCTTC
CASSVATGGIYNEQFF
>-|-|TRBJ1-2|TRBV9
TGTGCCAGCAGCGCGGACAGTACTAACTATGGCTACACCTTC
CASSADSTNYGYTF
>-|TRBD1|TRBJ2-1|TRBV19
TGTGCCAGTACCCGGACAGGGTCCTACAATGAGCAGTTCTTC
CASTRTGSYNEQFF
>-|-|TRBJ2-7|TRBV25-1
TGTGCCAGCAGTGACAGGGGAACCAACGAGCAGTACTTC
CASSDRGTNEQYF
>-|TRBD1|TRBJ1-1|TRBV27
TGTGCCAGCAGTCCCCAAGCCGGGGGACAGGGGAACACTGAAGCTTTCTTT
CASSPQAGGQGNTEAFF
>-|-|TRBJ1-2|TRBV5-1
TGCGCCAGCAGACTCCCCGGGATGGACTATGGCTACACCTTC
CASRLPGMDYGYTF
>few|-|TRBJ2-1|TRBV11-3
TGTGCCAGCAGTGTGAGGGCAGCTACCTCCTACAATGAGCAGTTCTTC
CASSVRAATSYNEQFF
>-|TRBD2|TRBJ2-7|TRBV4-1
TGCGCCAGCAGCCAAGGACTACTAGCGGGAGCACGCTACGAGCAGTACTTC
CASSQGLLAGARYEQYF
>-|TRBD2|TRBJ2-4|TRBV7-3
TGTGCCAGCAGCCCAGCGGGAGACGGCAAAAACATTCAGTACTTC
CASSPAGDGKNIQYF
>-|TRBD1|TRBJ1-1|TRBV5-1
TGCGCCAGCAGCGGAATAGGGACAGGGGAGACTGAAGCTTTCTTT
CASSGIGTGETEAFF
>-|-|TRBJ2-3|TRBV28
TGTGCCAGCAGGACCGCCGGGGATACGCAGTATTTT
CASRTAGDTQYF
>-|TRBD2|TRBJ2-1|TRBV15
TGTGCCACCAGCACCGGGGCTAGCGGGGGACCCCAGGGTGAGCAGTTCTTC
CATSTGASGGPQGEQFF
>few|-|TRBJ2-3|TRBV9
TGTGCCAGCAGCATGATAGCGGGCACAGATACGCAGTATTTT
CASSMIAGTDTQYF
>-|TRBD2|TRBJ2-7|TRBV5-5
TGTGCCAGCAGCCCCGGACTAGCGGGAGGAACCTACGAGCAGTACTTC
CASSPGLAGGTYEQYF
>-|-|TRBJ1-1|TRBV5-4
TGTGCCAGCAGCTTTGGGGGCGGTGGAATGAACACTGAAGCTTTCTTT
CASSFGGGGMNTEAFF
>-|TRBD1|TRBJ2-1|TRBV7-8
TGTGCCAGCAGCCACCGGGACAGGGAGGTTGAGCAGTTCTTC
CASSHRDREVEQFF
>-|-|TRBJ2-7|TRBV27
TGTGCCAGCAGTCCCGGGTCCTACGAGCAGTACTTC
CASSPGSYEQYF
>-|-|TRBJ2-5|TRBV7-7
TGTGCTAGCAGCCCTCGACTATTCGAGACCCAGTACTTC
CASSPRLFETQYF
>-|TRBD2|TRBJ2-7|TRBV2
TGTGCCAGCAGCCACCCCGTAAGCGGGAGCTACGAGCAGTACTTC
CASSHPVSGSYEQYF
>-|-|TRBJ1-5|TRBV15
TGTGCCACCAGCAGTTCGCGAGGACTTCAGCCCCAGCATTTT
CATSSSRGLQPQHF
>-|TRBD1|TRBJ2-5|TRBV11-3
TGTGCCAGCAGCTCGGGACAGGTGGGAACGAAGACCCAGTACTTC
CASSSGQVGTKTQYF
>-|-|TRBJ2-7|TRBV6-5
TGTGCCAGCAGTAGACTAGTGGCTCCCTACGAGCAGTACTTC
CASSRLVAPYEQYF
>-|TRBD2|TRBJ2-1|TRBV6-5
TGTGCCAGCAGCTACCTAGCGGGAGTCGTTAATGAGCAGTTCTTC
CASSYLAGVVNEQFF
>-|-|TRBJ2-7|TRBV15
TGTGCCACCAGCAGGGGGGGGGCTAGCGGCTCCTACGAGCAGTACTTC
CATSRGGASGSYEQYF
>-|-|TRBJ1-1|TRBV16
TGTGCCAGCAGCCAATCTGGGGGGGAGGCTGAAGCTTTCTTT
CASSQSGGEAEAFF
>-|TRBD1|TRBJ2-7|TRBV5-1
TGCGCCAGCAGCTTACAGGGGGGTGAGCAGTACTTC
CASSLQGGEQYF
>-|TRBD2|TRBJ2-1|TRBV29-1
TGCAGCGTCGCCGGGACTAGGGGCTACAATGAGCAGTTCTTC
CSVAGTRGYNEQFF
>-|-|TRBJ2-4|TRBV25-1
TGTGCCAGCAGTACCCTTGACAGGGAGGTAGCCAAAAACAGTCAGTACTTC
CASSTLDREVAKNSQYF
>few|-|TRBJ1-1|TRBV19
TGTGCCAGTACCCTACGGTCCACTGAAGCTTTCTTT
CASTLRSTEAFF
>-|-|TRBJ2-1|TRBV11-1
TGTGCCAGCAGCTCTAACCGGGACTCCGGCCTCAATGAGCAGTTCTTC
CASSSNRDSGLNEQFF
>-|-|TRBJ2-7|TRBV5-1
TGCGCCAGCAGCTTATTACAGGGTAGTACGGGCGAGCAGTACTTC
CASSLLQGSTGEQYF
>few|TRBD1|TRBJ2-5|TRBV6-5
TGTGCCAGCAGTCGACAGGGGGCACAGGAGACCCAGTACTTC
CASSRQGAQETQYF
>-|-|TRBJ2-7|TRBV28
TGTGCCTCCAACCAGGGAGGGGGGGTCTCCTACGAGCAGTACTTC
CASNQGGGVSYEQYF
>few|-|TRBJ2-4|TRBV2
TGTGCCAGCAGTGCGACGGAGAGCGGAAACAGTCAGTACTTC
CASSATESGNSQYF
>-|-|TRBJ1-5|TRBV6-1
TGTGCCAGCAGTGAAGCTCTGGGTTGGGGAGGATACCAGCCCCAGCATTTT
CASSEALGWGGYQPQHF
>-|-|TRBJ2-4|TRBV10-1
TGCGCCAGCAGTGGCAACAGGGTCCCAAACAGTCAGTACTTC
CASSGNRVPNSQYF
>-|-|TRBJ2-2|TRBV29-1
TGCAGCGTTTACCCCGCGGAAACCGGGGAGCTGTTTTTT
CSVYPAETGELFF